The text below deals with one TCR beta chain. Enrollment of patients from Seattle took place during active infection, with longitudinal follow-up. These data originate in a study of blood T cell repertoires in COVID-19. Study background: Acute and convalescent COVID-19 samples came from the United States, Italy and Spain. Sources were T cells, B-cell-depleted T cells, or PBMCs; the material itself was cDNA or gDNA.

CDR1 and CDR2 (germline): SGHAT, FQNNGV. This CDR3 contains 16 residues. Trimming at V came to 5 bases and at J to 6 bases, leaving 10 bases not matched to a gene. Authors' data handling: Amplified reference gene primers provided the basis for estimating nucleated cell counts. Repertoires were generated with immunoSEQ multiplex PCR, while TCRdb's copy carries only in-frame clones and drops some. From that table come the V and J calls and clone size; the DNA was used to work out D and trimming. Among 300,000 to 350,000 clones, approximately 89% were seen once, and the ten largest hold around 3.9%. The sequencing input was peripheral blood. V gene TRBV11-2 combines with J gene TRBJ1-6; 7 bases agree with TRBD1. The clonotype comes from a woman in her sixties with COVID-19, enrolled during active disease. The CDR3 nucleotides are TGTGCCAGCAGCCCGGGCGGGACAGCTTCTAATTCACCCCTCCACTTT. Translation: CASSPGGTASNSPLHF.